One and the same sample provided the 27 T cell receptor beta chains below, sequenced in a study of CD4+ T cells in melanoma. Produced via immunoSEQ multiplex PCR; TCRdb's table is partial and in-frame only. The table has about 14,000 clones, roughly three fifths seen once. Material: cells from a culture (not recorded whether cultured in vitro). The source is a human donor with melanoma.

The rearrangement joins TRBV5-8 to TRBJ1-5, with a tentative D call TRBD1 (5 bases). Trimming pared 1 base from V and 5 bases from J, leaving 25 bases between. Germline-derived CDR1 and CDR2 are SGHTS and YDEGEE. This CDR3 region has 19 residues. CDR3 sequence reads: CASSLRGVGTGGAHQPQHF. In nucleotides, the CDR3 is TGTGCCAGCAGCTTGCGGGGGGTGGGCACCGGAGGGGCCCATCAGCCCCAGCATTTT.

The V and J genes are TRBV2 and TRBJ1-4; D gene unclear. Trimming stripped 6 bases from V and 2 bases from J, with 13 bases between. The CDR3 covers 15 residues. Germline CDR1 reads SNHLY; CDR2 reads FYNNEI. CDR3 in amino acids: CASRARKGTNEKLFF. The DNA of the CDR3 is TGTGCCAGCAGAGCACGTAAAGGGACTAATGAAAAACTGTTTTTT.

A few counts support this clone. The chain joins TRBV27 to TRBJ1-6, with D perhaps matching TRBD1 (6 bases). Trimming cost V 0 bases and J 9 bases, with 18 bases left between them. The CDR3 length is 17 residues. Germline V lookup: CDR1 MNHEY, CDR2 SMNVEV (reference sequence). CDR3 in DNA: TGTGCCAGCAGTTTATCGATGGGGGGCGGACTTAGTTCACCCCTCCACTTT. It specifies CASSLSMGGGLSSPLHF.

The chain couples TRBV6-5 to TRBJ1-1, with TRBD1 as a possible D gene (6 bases). The CDR3 sequence is 13 residues long. V was cut by 6 bases and J by 4 bases, with 12 bases left in between. Germline V gene sequence: CDR1 MNHEY, CDR2 SVGAGI. CDR3 in amino acids: CASRRTDLTEAFF. The CDR3 DNA reads as TGTGCCAGCAGGAGGACAGATCTCACTGAAGCTTTCTTT.

The chain carries TRBV6-1 and TRBJ1-2, with D unresolved. The CDR3 is made up of 15 amino acids. Germline-derived CDR1 and CDR2 are MNHNS and SASEGT. V dropped 7 bases and J dropped 2 bases, with 17 bases sitting between them. Written as DNA, the CDR3 is TGTGCCAGCAATTCCCGAGAAGCTGGGAACTATGGCTACACCTTC. Translation gives CASNSREAGNYGYTF.

The V call is TRBV6-1, the J call TRBJ1-2; possible D gene TRBD1, 5 bases. Per germline, CDR1 MNHNS and CDR2 SASEGT. Trimming stripped 4 bases from V and 8 bases from J, with 14 bases between. The CDR3 is made up of 13 amino acids. The CDR3 protein is CASSGDPGRGYTF. CDR3 coding DNA: TGTGCCAGCAGTGGGGACCCCGGAAGAGGCTACACCTTC.

This chain links TRBV5-1 with TRBJ1-2; D ambiguous. Trimming removed 3 bases at V and 4 bases at J, with 16 bases between. This CDR3 is built from 15 residues. Germline values: CDR1 SGHRS, CDR2 YFSETQ. CDR3 coding DNA: TGCGCCAGCAGCTCCCTGGACGGGGAGAGCTATGGCTACACCTTC. This encodes CASSSLDGESYGYTF.

V gene TRBV7-3 combines with J gene TRBJ2-2; TRBD2 might be the D (5 bases). CDR3 length: 16 residues. The V and J ends lost 4 bases and 3 bases respectively, with 15 bases between them. CDR1 SGHTA and CDR2 FQGTGA come from the germline V gene. CDR3 bases: TGTGCCAGCAGCTACGGCCCCCGGGGAGACACCGGGGAGCTGTTTTTT. Translation gives CASSYGPRGDTGELFF.

The chain joins TRBV5-6 to TRBJ1-2, with a possible D match to TRBD1 (6 bases). Germline CDR1 SGHDT, CDR2 YYEEEE. The V and J ends lost 4 bases and 4 bases respectively, with 14 bases between them. The CDR3 loop spans 14 amino acids. The CDR3 region has the DNA TGTGCCAGCAGCGAAGGCGGGGGCGGCTATGGCTACACCTTC. This translates into CASSEGGGGYGYTF.

The table lists this clone with a few counts. The chain combines TRBV6-5 with TRBJ1-2, with D perhaps TRBD1 (5 bases). CDR1 is MNHEY, CDR2 SVGAGI, per germline. V lost 0 bases and J 7 bases, leaving 12 bases between the germline ends. The CDR3 is 14 amino acids. The CDR3 DNA sequence: TGTGCCAGCAGTTACTCGCCCCAGGGTTTTGGCTACACCTTC. The encoded protein is CASSYSPQGFGYTF.

The chain joins TRBV7-3 to TRBJ1-1; D gene uncertain. The germline V gene encodes CDR1 SGHTA and CDR2 FQGTGA. The length of the CDR3 is 12 residues. V gave up 5 bases and J gave up 4 bases, with 8 bases separating them. The CDR3 coding sequence is TGTGCCAGCAGCCCTCAGCGCACTGAAGCTTTCTTT. Encoded protein: CASSPQRTEAFF.

This clone is medium-sized. The V gene is TRBV21-1, the J gene TRBJ2-6; the D segment call TRBD1 is taken from the table without a DNA check. TRBV21-1 is designated a pseudogene. This CDR3 spans 16 amino acids. CDR3 sequence: CATRTGSSSGANVLTF. The CDR3 bases are TGTGCCACAAGGACAGGAAGCAGCTCTGGGGCCAACGTCCTGACTTTC.

V gene TRBV2 combines with J gene TRBJ2-7, with 8 bases lining up with TRBD1. The CDR3 length is 13 residues. V shed 4 bases, J shed 6 bases, and the junction held 5 bases outside the gene matches. Germline CDR1 SNHLY, CDR2 FYNNEI. This CDR3 reads CASSGGQVGEQYF. The CDR3 DNA sequence: TGTGCCAGCAGTGGGGGACAGGTGGGCGAGCAGTACTTC.

There are a few counts of this clone. The V and J genes are TRBV10-3 and TRBJ1-3; no definite D call. Trimming shortened V by 0 bases and J by 5 bases, and 11 bases separated the two germline ends. The CDR3 is 15 residues long. Germline CDR1 reads ENHRY; CDR2 reads SYGVKD. CDR3 bases: TGTGCCATCAGTGAGTCGGCGGGGAATAGAAACACCATATATTTT. It codes for CAISESAGNRNTIYF.

The chain joins TRBV6-5 to TRBJ1-2; D uncertain. The CDR3 has 13 amino acids. V lost 6 bases, J lost 4 bases, and 12 bases lay in between. Looked up from germline, CDR1 is MNHEY and CDR2 is SVGAGI. The CDR3 is CASSQRDGYGYTF. CDR3 sequence (DNA): TGTGCCAGCAGCCAGAGGGATGGCTATGGCTACACCTTC.

V usage is TRBV18 and J usage is TRBJ2-1, with TRBD2 matching 11 bases. V lost 3 bases, J lost 2 bases, and 3 bases stayed unmatched. This CDR3 comprises 16 residues. Germline CDR1 KGHSH, CDR2 LQKENI. This CDR3 reads CASSPSSGGAYNEQFF. The DNA of the CDR3 is TGTGCCAGCTCACCCAGTAGCGGGGGGGCCTACAATGAGCAGTTCTTC.

This rearrangement joins TRBV5-1 to TRBJ1-2; the match to TRBD1 covers 7 bases. The V gene's germline CDR1 is SGHRS and CDR2 YFSETQ. The ends lost 0 bases at V and 7 bases at J; junction bases unmatched: 6. CDR3 length equals 14 residues. The CDR3: CASSLAPGGVGYTF. The DNA for the CDR3 is TGCGCCAGCAGCTTGGCCCCAGGGGGAGTTGGCTACACCTTC.

V gene TRBV6-1 combines with J gene TRBJ1-2; the D is unclear. The germline V and J ends were trimmed by 0 bases and 0 bases, with 8 bases remaining between them. Germline V gene data show CDR1 as MNHNS and CDR2 as SASEGT. The CDR3 runs to 15 residues. The CDR3 spells CASSEAARSNYGYTF. CDR3 coding DNA: TGTGCCAGCAGTGAAGCTGCTCGATCTAACTATGGCTACACCTTC.

This chain joins TRBV6-1 and TRBJ2-7; tentative D call: TRBD1 (5 bases). Trimming took off 6 bases at V and 5 bases at J, with 20 bases between the two ends. The germline gives CDR1 MNHNS, CDR2 SASEGT. The CDR3 has 15 residues. In nucleotides, the CDR3 is TGTGCCAGCAGAGGTCTCGGGCAGGGTCTCGACGAGCAGTACTTC. This translates into CASRGLGQGLDEQYF.

This rearrangement joins TRBV7-9 to TRBJ1-1; D call uncertain. Trimming pared 4 bases from V and 7 bases from J, leaving 13 bases between. CDR1 SEHNR and CDR2 FQNEAQ come from the germline V gene (reference sequence). The CDR3 contains 13 residues. The CDR3 sequence: CASSSTPRGEAFF. The DNA for the CDR3 is TGTGCCAGCAGCTCGACCCCCCGAGGTGAAGCTTTCTTT.

DNA of the CDR3: TGTGCCAGCAGCCGCGGGACCGGCGGATTGGCCAACTCCTACGAGCAGTACTTC. Protein: CASSRGTGGLANSYEQYF. The V gene is TRBV5-5, the J gene TRBJ2-7; weak D call: TRBD2 (6 bases). The CDR3 extends over 18 amino acids. Per the germline V gene, CDR1 is SGHKS and CDR2 is YYEKEE (reference sequence). Trimming took off 4 bases at V and 0 bases at J, with 23 bases between the two ends.

For the CDR3, the DNA is TGTGCCAGCAGCCGACTAGGACCTATCACTAGCACAGATACGCAGTATTTT. It translates to CASSRLGPITSTDTQYF. The V gene is TRBV14, the J gene TRBJ2-3; weak D call: TRBD2 (6 bases). The germline V gene encodes CDR1 SGHDN and CDR2 FVKESK. The CDR3 spans 17 residues. Trimming left V 4 bases short and J 0 bases short, with 17 bases between. Full variable domain (remainder filled in from reference TRBV14 and TRBJ2-3): EAGVTQFPSHSVIEKGQTVTLRCDPISGHDNLYWYRRVMGKEIKFLLHFVKESKQDESGMPNNRFLAERTGGTYSTLKVQPAELEDSGVYFCASSRLGPITSTDTQYFGPGTRLTVL.

V and J are TRBV2 and TRBJ2-3, with 8 nucleotides matching TRBD1. The V and J ends lost 4 bases and 8 bases, in that order; junction bases with no gene match: 11. CDR3 size: 15 residues. The germline gives CDR1 SNHLY, CDR2 FYNNEI. The CDR3 coding sequence is TGTGCCAGCAGTGTGCAGGACAGGGCTTTAGGTACGCAGTATTTT. This translates into CASSVQDRALGTQYF.

As concerns this clone: The germline gene is not matched at one end of the junction; a read error may be the cause. The chain has TRBV6-5 and TRBJ1-5, with D uncertain. CDR1 and CDR2 (germline): MNHEY, SVGAGI. This CDR3 spans 13 amino acids. Written as DNA, the CDR3 is TGCGCCAGCAGTGCGGGTGAGGGACAGCCCCAGCATTTT. This encodes CASSAGEGQPQHF.

In DNA, the CDR3 is TGTGCCAGCGGGGGGACTAGACAAGAGACCCAGTACTTC. Amino acids: CASGGTRQETQYF. This chain joins TRBV6-1 and TRBJ2-5; 8 nucleotides agree with TRBD2. CDR3 length equals 13 residues. The V gene end was trimmed by 8 bases and the J gene end by 2 bases; junction bases not matched to a gene: 4. The germline V gene encodes CDR1 MNHNS and CDR2 SASEGT.

The chain has TRBV4-2 and TRBJ2-5, with 9 bases identical to TRBD2. V was clipped by 1 base and J by 0 bases; unmatched bases: 3. Germline CDR1 is LGHNA and CDR2 is YNFKEQ. This CDR3 spans 16 amino acids. The CDR3 coding sequence is TGTGCCAGCAGCCAAGGGACTAGCGCGTACCAAGAGACCCAGTACTTC. This sequence encodes CASSQGTSAYQETQYF.

The rearrangement uses TRBV5-4 and TRBJ1-1; 7 positions match TRBD1. V shed 5 bases and J 1 base; nucleotides not matched to a gene: 5. CDR3 length equals 14 residues. Germline V gene data show CDR1 as SGHNT and CDR2 as YYREEE (reference sequence). CDR3 coding DNA: TGTGCCAGCAGTTACAGGGGACAGAACACTGAAGCTTTCTTT. Its protein is CASSYRGQNTEAFF.